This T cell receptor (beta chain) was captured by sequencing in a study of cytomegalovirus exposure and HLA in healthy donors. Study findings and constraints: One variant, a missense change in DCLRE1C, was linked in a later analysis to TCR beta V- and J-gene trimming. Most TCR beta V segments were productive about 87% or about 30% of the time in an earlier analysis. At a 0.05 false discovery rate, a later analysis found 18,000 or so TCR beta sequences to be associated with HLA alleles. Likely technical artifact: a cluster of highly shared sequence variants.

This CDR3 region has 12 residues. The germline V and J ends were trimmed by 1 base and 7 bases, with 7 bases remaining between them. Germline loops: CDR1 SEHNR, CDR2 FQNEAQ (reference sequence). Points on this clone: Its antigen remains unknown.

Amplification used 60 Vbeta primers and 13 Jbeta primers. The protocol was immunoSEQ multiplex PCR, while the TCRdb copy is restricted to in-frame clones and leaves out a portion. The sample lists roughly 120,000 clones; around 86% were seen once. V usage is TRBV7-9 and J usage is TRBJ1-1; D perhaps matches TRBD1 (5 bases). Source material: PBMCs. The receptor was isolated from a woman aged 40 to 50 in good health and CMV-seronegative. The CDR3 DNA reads TGTGCCAGCAGCTTAGGACAGAGTGAAGCTTTCTTT. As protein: CASSLGQSEAFF.